Each of the 16 T cell receptor beta chains below was sequenced from the same sample in a study of shared clonotypes between healthy human individuals. Repertoires were generated with immunoSEQ multiplex PCR, while TCRdb's copy carries only in-frame clones and drops some. Of over a million clones detected, roughly 96% appear once; the ten largest clones hold roughly 1.1%. Sequencing input: naive CD4+ T cells sorted from blood. Subset noted: CD45RA+ positively selected. Source of these receptors: a young man in good health.

This chain connects TRBV10-3 to TRBJ1-1; D is unclear. Per the germline V gene, CDR1 is ENHRY and CDR2 is SYGVKD. The V end was cut by 6 bases, the J end by 1 base, with 12 bases between. This CDR3 region has 14 residues. The CDR3 sequence: CAISTVPENTEAFF. The DNA of the CDR3 is TGTGCCATCAGCACCGTTCCGGAGAACACTGAAGCTTTCTTT.

The chain has TRBV7-2 and TRBJ2-5; D not resolved. V lost 1 base and J 5 bases, leaving 8 bases between the germline ends. CDR3 size: 13 residues. Germline V lookup: CDR1 SGHTA, CDR2 FQGNSA. The CDR3 DNA reads as TGTGCCAGCAGCTTAGTTCTCTTGGAGACCCAGTACTTC. It is translated as CASSLVLLETQYF.

This clone was counted a single time. The chain links TRBV7-3 to TRBJ2-3; D is ambiguous. The CDR3 spans 10 residues. V was pared by 5 bases and J by 9 bases, with 6 bases between. Germline V gives CDR1 SGHTA, CDR2 FQGTGA. The CDR3 region has the DNA TGTGCCAGCAGCCCCGACACGCAGTATTTT. Its protein product is CASSPDTQYF.

The gene calls are TRBV7-2 and TRBJ1-1, with D perhaps TRBD1 (6 bases). Germline CDR1 is SGHTA and CDR2 is FQGNSA. Trimming took off 8 bases at V and 4 bases at J, with 20 bases between the two ends. The CDR3 contains 15 residues. CDR3 sequence: CASSAAGGRGTEAFF. Written as DNA, the CDR3 is TGTGCCAGCTCTGCGGCGGGGGGCCGGGGCACTGAAGCTTTCTTT. The variable domain in full, completed from reference TRBV7-2 and TRBJ1-1, reads GAGVSQSPSNKVTEKGKDVELRCDPISGHTALYWYRQSLGQGLEFLIYFQGNSAPDKSGLPSDRFSAERTGGSVSTLTIQRTQQEDSAVYLCASSAAGGRGTEAFFGQGTRLTVV.

V gene TRBV10-3 combines with J gene TRBJ1-2, with a tentative D call TRBD1 (6 bases). Germline CDR1 is ENHRY and CDR2 is SYGVKD. This CDR3 is 15 amino acids long. Trimming shortened V by 2 bases and J by 5 bases, and 15 bases separated the two germline ends. CDR3 sequence reads: CAISEGAGERYGYTF. CDR3 DNA: TGTGCCATCAGTGAGGGGGCAGGGGAGAGGTATGGCTACACCTTC.

The gene calls are TRBV25-1 and TRBJ1-2; D gene uncertain. V dropped 3 bases and J dropped 3 bases, with 17 bases sitting between them. The CDR3 sequence is 16 residues long. Germline V lookup: CDR1 MGHDK, CDR2 SYGVNS. The CDR3 DNA reads TGTGCCAGCAGTGATATCTCTGAGCCTCAGGACTATGGCTACACCTTC. Translating gives CASSDISEPQDYGYTF.

This chain uses TRBV5-1 with TRBJ2-1, with unresolved D. The germline CDR1 and CDR2 sequences are SGHRS and YFSETQ. CDR3 length: 12 residues. The V end lost 0 bases, the J end lost 8 bases, and 6 bases lay between the germline ends. DNA of the CDR3: TGCGCCAGCAGCTTGGGACGTTATGAGCAGTTCTTC. Translation: CASSLGRYEQFF.

The rearrangement uses TRBV5-5 and TRBJ2-2; 11 positions agree with TRBD2. Germline V gene data show CDR1 as SGHKS and CDR2 as YYEKEE (reference sequence). J was trimmed by 4 bases and V by 2 bases; bases with no gene match: 1. This CDR3 spans 15 amino acids. The CDR3 loop reads CASSLGTSGTGELFF. CDR3 DNA: TGTGCCAGCAGCTTAGGGACTAGCGGCACCGGGGAGCTGTTTTTT.

The CDR3 coding sequence is TGCGCCAGCAGCTCATCGGGACAGGGGGCGAAGGGCTCCTACAATGAGCAGTTCTTC. Amino acids: CASSSSGQGAKGSYNEQFF. This chain links TRBV4-1 with TRBJ2-1; 12 bases align to TRBD1. The CDR3 is 19 amino acids. Germline loops: CDR1 MGHRA, CDR2 YSYEKL. Trimming removed 5 bases from V and 0 bases from J; junction bases left unmatched: 11.

CDR3 sequence: CASSLGTRPYEQYF. CDR3 bases: TGTGCCAGCAGTCTCGGGACTCGACCCTACGAGCAGTACTTC. The chain joins TRBV6-6 to TRBJ2-7, with D perhaps TRBD2 (6 bases). V was trimmed by 5 bases and J by 2 bases, leaving 13 bases between them. Germline-derived CDR1 and CDR2 are MNHNY and SVGAGI (reference sequence). This CDR3 has 14 amino acids.

The rearrangement links TRBV5-1 to TRBJ2-7, with TRBD2 as a possible D gene (5 bases). CDR1 is SGHRS and CDR2 is YFSETQ in the germline V gene. Trimming removed 4 bases from V and 3 bases from J, with 8 bases in between. This CDR3 comprises 12 residues. CDR3 in DNA: TGCGCCAGCAGCGAACTAGGCTACGAGCAGTACTTC. Protein: CASSELGYEQYF.

The chain couples TRBV6-1 to TRBJ1-5; no reliable D call. Germline V gene data show CDR1 as MNHNS and CDR2 as SASEGT. The CDR3 has 15 residues. Deletions cut 6 bases from V and 5 bases from J, with 17 bases between. CDR3 protein: CASRAWTGSYQPQHF. In DNA form, the CDR3 reads TGTGCCAGCAGGGCTTGGACGGGCAGTTATCAGCCCCAGCATTTT.

The chain is built from TRBV5-4 and TRBJ2-3, with D perhaps TRBD2 (5 bases). Trimming removed 3 bases from V and 4 bases from J, with 21 bases in between. Germline CDR1 reads SGHNT; CDR2 reads YYREEE (reference sequence). The CDR3 has 17 residues. CDR3: CASSSPTRTGKADTQYF. The CDR3 bases are TGTGCCAGCAGCTCGCCGACGAGGACTGGGAAAGCAGATACGCAGTATTTT.

On this clone itself: Other DNA sequences in this sample translate to the same CDR3. The chain joins TRBV19 to TRBJ1-2, with D unresolved. Germline lookup yields CDR1 LNHDA and CDR2 SQIVND (reference sequence). The CDR3 contains 13 residues. The germline V and J ends were trimmed by 3 bases and 4 bases, with 9 bases remaining between them. CDR3 residues: CASSISGSYGYTF. Written as DNA, the CDR3 is TGTGCCAGTAGTATTTCGGGGAGCTATGGCTACACCTTC.

The V gene is TRBV9, the J gene TRBJ2-1; TRBD1 matches 9 bases. Germline-derived CDR1 and CDR2 are SGDLS and YYNGEE. The CDR3 extends over 14 amino acids. The V and J ends lost 4 bases and 7 bases, in that order; junction bases with no gene match: 6. The CDR3 here is CASSSRDRVNEQFF. The CDR3 region has the DNA TGTGCCAGCAGCTCCCGGGACAGGGTGAATGAGCAGTTCTTC.

The chain joins TRBV29-1 to TRBJ2-7; 7 positions match TRBD2. J gave up 6 bases and V 3 bases, and 11 bases lay outside the gene matches. CDR1 is SQVTM and CDR2 is ANQGSEA in the germline V gene. This CDR3 has 14 amino acids. The CDR3 here is CSVDTLGGVGEQYF. In DNA, the CDR3 is TGCAGCGTTGACACTTTGGGGGGGGTAGGCGAGCAGTACTTC.